The next 2 T cell receptor beta chains were all read from a single sample in a study of OX40 agonist ivuxolimab in advanced cancers. Sequenced by immunoSEQ multiplex PCR; TCRdb stores in-frame clones only, minus some. The table includes roughly 97,000 clones, roughly nine tenths detected once. The sample here was CD4+ or CD8+ T cells sorted from blood, taken in a trial of the OX40 agonist ivuxolimab. The origin of the receptors is an adult with an advanced solid tumor such as melanoma, head and neck, liver or kidney cancer.

The chain links TRBV19 to TRBJ2-2; D is perhaps TRBD1 (5 bases). Trimming removed 8 bases from V and 3 bases from J, with 10 bases in between. CDR1 is LNHDA and CDR2 is SQIVND in the germline V gene (reference sequence). This CDR3 is 13 amino acids long. The CDR3, as DNA: TGTGCCAGTTCCCCAGGGTACACCGGGGAGCTGTTTTTT. Encoded protein: CASSPGYTGELFF.

The chain combines TRBV5-6 with TRBJ1-2, with a tentative D call TRBD1 (5 bases). Germline CDR1 and CDR2: SGHDT and YYEEEE. With 4 bases removed from V and 6 bases from J, the gap between germline ends came to 10 bases. The CDR3 is 12 residues long. The CDR3 here is CASSPDMNGYTF. The CDR3 DNA reads TGTGCCAGCAGCCCGGACATGAATGGCTACACCTTC.